Reported below is one TCR beta chain. What it recognizes is unknown. Deep-level assay runs were performed. Profiled with immunoSEQ multiplex PCR; TCRdb holds only in-frame clones, not every one. Among about 380,000 clones listed, roughly 96% were seen once. This entry comes from a study of shared clonotypes between healthy human individuals. The study, taken as a whole, reports: Estimated richness values were generally larger in naive subsets than in memory subsets. Despite large depth, rarefaction showed incomplete sorted-subset sequencing. Clonotypes which were not shared had lower generation probabilities than clonotypes that all four donors shared.

V lost 2 bases, J lost 1 base, and 8 bases lay in between. This CDR3 spans 14 amino acids. The germline V gene has CDR1 MNHEY and CDR2 SMNVEV (reference sequence). The sequencing input was memory CD8+ T cells sorted from blood. Subset in this sample: CD45RO+ cells pooled with CCR7-negative TemRA cells. V usage is TRBV27 and J usage is TRBJ1-1; D ambiguous. This receptor was obtained from a man in his thirties or forties in good health. CDR3 nucleotides: TGTGCCAGCAGTTTAATTCGAGGGAACACTGAAGCTTTCTTT. Translating it yields CASSLIRGNTEAFF.